This T cell receptor beta chain comes out of a study of cytomegalovirus exposure and HLA in healthy donors (dated by TCRdb to the late 2010s). Study-wide context: An earlier analysis of more than 550 of the donors reported roughly 300 Gb of sequence data and some 110 million unique TCR beta sequences obtained from roughly 170 million T cells. About 310 gigabases of sequencing data and approximately 85 million unique TCR sequences were included in an early release covering about 600 HLA-typed donors. Among the roughly 400 genotyped donors, around 81% belonged to the genetic ancestry cluster associated with self-reported Caucasian donors. The study aimed to test whether cataloging public T cell receptors could reveal signatures of past pathogen exposure. The study used immunosequencing to profile the T cell repertoires of around 600 subjects and linked those repertoires to cytomegalovirus serostatus. A separate validation cohort of approximately 120 different subjects was used in addition to the roughly 670-subject first cohort. To predict cytomegalovirus infection status, the study combined high-throughput TCR immunosequencing, statistical association of individual TCRs with disease status, and machine learning. A later analysis re-examined previously published TCR beta repertoires from around 670 donors and added high-resolution HLA genotyping to investigate patterns of TCR occurrence. Rather than using new phenotypic data, the later analysis identified candidate immune exposures from TCR beta sequences and from how often those sequences occurred across donors. An earlier analysis of 500 to 650 of the donors applied high-throughput TCR beta sequencing to assess whether each TCR beta V gene segment acted as functional or pseudogenic. Alongside the repertoire data, information on donor age, sex, ethnicity and CMV serostatus was compiled. A later genetic analysis took genome-wide SNP genotypes for about 55% of the roughly 670 donors and used that subset as a discovery cohort. Every repertoire in the discovery cohort had been generated on one and the same sequencing platform. Class I and class II HLA loci were covered by the typing at four-digit resolution. The number of typed donors differed by locus: about 629-630 for A, B, C, DRB1 and DQB1; 522 for DQA1; some 590 for DPA1; and about 450 for DPB1. Four or five DR-DQ haplotypes were treated as single units for association and clustering because of strong linkage in the cohort. Among about 400 genotyped donors of the cohort, an average of around 240,000 unique TCR beta nucleotide sequences was sequenced per donor, of which roughly 17% were non-productive.

This clone was found once. Its antigen remains unidentified. Per-nucleotide qualities are absent, and no much larger clonotype sits a single base away. Trimmed from V: 6 bases; trimmed from J: 5 bases; junction bases lacking a gene match: 20. From the cysteine through the phenylalanine, the CDR3 covers 17 amino acids. Only the CDR3 portion is preserved as DNA: 51 bases, with reading frame beginning at the first base. Via the germline V gene, CDR1 is SGHRS and CDR2 YFSETQ. Libraries were prepared through the immunoSEQ multiplex PCR assay. For the multiplex PCR, a mixture combining 60 forward primers for TCR Vbeta segments and 13 reverse primers for TCR Jbeta segments was used. The CDR3 region of rearranged TCR beta genes was amplified from genomic DNA with a multiplex PCR assay. On the Illumina HiSeq System, the amplified TCR beta libraries were sequenced as 87-base-pair reads. The published analysis was carried out like this. A later analysis counted about 80 million unique TCR beta chains across the 550 to 700 repertoires, and around 9.9 million of these chains were shared by at least two donors. To remove PCR and sequencing errors, raw reads were error-corrected and collapsed into unique sequences using a nearest-neighbor algorithm that merged closely related sequences. CDR3 sequences were aligned to IMGT reference sequences to assign V, D and J gene segments. For a sequence to be retained, at least a six-nucleotide match to both a V gene segment and a J gene segment was required. Rearrangements were called productive when the CDR3 lacked stop codons and stayed in frame with V and J; all others were non-productive. CDR3 was defined according to IMGT convention as the region running from the second conserved V-encoded cysteine to the conserved J-encoded phenylalanine. The earlier analysis of a few hundred of the donors excluded any sequence lacking an unambiguous match to a single V gene segment. In an earlier analysis of several hundred of the donors, V segments were called functional above 56.7% productive rearrangements and were called segregating when the between-donor standard deviation exceeded 5%. A statistical classification framework was built to diagnose cytomegalovirus status from the catalog of TCR beta chain sequences. A later analysis assigned V and J genes by comparing TCR nucleotide sequences with IMGT/GENE-DB human TR gene sequences. The TCRdist pipeline was used in a later analysis to assign CDR3 sequences and most-parsimonious VDJ recombination scenarios. In a later analysis, each TCR beta chain was defined by its CDR3 amino acid sequence together with its V-gene family, and reads lacking a unique V-gene family were excluded. A later analysis removed 592 highly shared, low-generation-probability nucleotide sequences to deal with suspected cross-contamination and a sequencing artifact. In a later analysis, a clonal expansion index was calculated for each public chain from normalized within-repertoire ranks of inferred template counts. Generation probabilities in a later analysis came from a VDJ recombination model fitted to out-of-frame rearrangements, and those results were checked against IGoR. In a later analysis, hypergeometric tests were used to score TCR-TCR, TCR-HLA and TCR-CMV co-occurrence, with a repertoire-size bias correction applied to TCR pairs. False discovery rates were estimated in a later analysis by permuting HLA or CMV assignments 20 times. A later analysis grouped co-occurring TCRs with DBSCAN, adding TCRdist sequence similarity when clustering within HLA-allele-positive subsets. Repertoires with fewer than 30,000 or more than 120,000 public chains, plus five repertoires with anomalous nucleotide sharing, were excluded from co-occurrence clustering. The table was pulled from immuneACCESS by TCRdb, which kept in-frame rearrangements only. Such tables lose some clones; where checked, under half of the loss comes from unresolved V genes, and the rest has no known cause. The D gene and trimming were derived from the DNA, and the V and J assignments and clone size from that table. Across this sample there are 150,000 to 200,000 clones, with 80% to 90% seen only once. The top ten hold 7.5% to 10% of the sample.

Overall study outcomes, separate from this receptor: Most TCR sequences were seen in very few donors, while some public TCRs were found in many individuals. The only immune exposure information available for the cohort was CMV serostatus. In this cohort, only TCR beta chains were sequenced, and detectable features were limited by the absence of alpha or paired-chain data. A further reported finding was that TCR beta sequences accurately predicted the HLA-A and HLA-B alleles for most subjects in the first cohort. When HLA alleles, especially DR and DQ, strongly co-occurred, attributing TCR associations to individual alleles was difficult. Because counts were too low, about 18 rarely observed V segments, including chromosome 9 orphons, were excluded from the earlier analysis of a few hundred of the donors. Compared with equally common non-associated chains, HLA-associated TCR beta chains in a later analysis were more clonally expanded and had lower generation probabilities. A later analysis found that TCR association rates varied across HLA loci, with DRB1 alleles showing the most associated TCRs and HLA-C alleles the fewest. A later analysis reported that several top co-occurrence clusters appeared linked to parvovirus B19, influenza, CMV and Epstein-Barr virus. Specific HLA alleles were associated with roughly 17,000 TCR beta sequences at a false discovery rate of 0.05 in a later analysis. A cluster of highly shared sequence variants was judged likely to represent a technical artifact of the sequencing pipeline. According to a later genetic analysis, donors in an Asian-associated ancestry cluster had fewer N-insertions in productive TCRs than the approximately 670-donor mean. The authors suggested that the approach could potentially be generalized to other disease states and immunological phenotypes. The study listed 150 to 200 TCR beta chains as associated with cytomegalovirus. Correlated functional status among segregating V segments might be attributable to linkage disequilibrium, but an unknown experimental factor could not be ruled out. According to a later analysis, most CMV-associated TCR beta chains appeared to be HLA-restricted, and the HLA associations seemed to be driven largely by CMV exposure. A later genetic analysis associated a missense DCLRE1C variant with V-gene and J-gene trimming of TCR beta chains, and an independent cohort replicated the association. HLA typing was unavailable for some donors at each locus, so association tests used only the typed subset. The classifier was reported to diagnose cytomegalovirus status with high specificity and sensitivity in both the original and validation cohorts. Some IMGT-functional V segments, including TRBV6-2 and TRBV6-3, could not be distinguished by the 87-base-pair reads and were therefore excluded. Three of the identified cytomegalovirus-associated TCR beta chains were confirmed in vitro to be specific for cytomegalovirus antigens. In an earlier analysis of some 540 of the donors, most TCR beta V segments appeared in productive rearrangements about 87% or about 30% of the time, broadly matching IMGT annotations. Presence/absence analyses assumed roughly uniform sequencing depth across donors, an assumption that may not hold.

The cohort consisted of approximately 690 healthy bone marrow donors. At the time of sampling, every cohort member was nominally healthy, though immune exposures that went unrecorded were likely present. The donor tested CMV seropositive and was one of the 289 seropositive cohort members. A peripheral blood sample was provided by each donor, and peripheral blood mononuclear cells were used for TCR beta sequencing. The Qiagen DNeasy Blood Extraction Kit was used to extract genomic DNA from the blood cell samples. The chain uses TRBV5-1 and TRBJ2-7, with 7 bases in between that match TRBD2. Input material: PBMCs. This sequence was found in a man between 18 and 29 years old in good health and CMV-seropositive. Here is the DNA: TGCGCCAGCAACGCAATCCGTGGAAGCGGGACGGTGCACGAGCAGTACTTC. The encoded protein is CASNAIRGSGTVHEQYF. Joined to the reference TRBV5-1 and TRBJ2-7 proteins, this CDR3 gives the full variable domain: KAGVTQTPRYLIKTRGQQVTLSCSPISGHRSVSWYQQTPGQGLQFLFEYFSETQRNKGNFPGRFSGRQFSNSRSEMNVSTLELGDSALYLCASNAIRGSGTVHEQYFGPGTRLTVT.